This T cell receptor beta chain was captured in a study of OX40 agonist ivuxolimab in advanced cancers. TCRdb's copy holds only in-frame clones and misses some; the assay was immunoSEQ multiplex PCR. The sample consists of about 68,000 clones, around nine tenths of them appearing once. V was cut by 0 bases and J by 0 bases, with 8 bases left in between. The CDR3 is 15 amino acids. Germline V gives CDR1 SGHRS, CDR2 YFSETQ. V and J are TRBV5-1 and TRBJ2-3; possible D gene TRBD1, 6 bases. Sequences were derived from CD4+ or CD8+ T cells sorted from blood, sampled in a trial of the OX40 agonist ivuxolimab. The clonotype was recovered from an adult with an advanced solid tumor such as melanoma, head and neck, liver or kidney cancer. CDR3 DNA sequence: TGCGCCAGCAGCTTGGCCAGGGGCAGCACAGATACGCAGTATTTT. As protein: CASSLARGSTDTQYF.